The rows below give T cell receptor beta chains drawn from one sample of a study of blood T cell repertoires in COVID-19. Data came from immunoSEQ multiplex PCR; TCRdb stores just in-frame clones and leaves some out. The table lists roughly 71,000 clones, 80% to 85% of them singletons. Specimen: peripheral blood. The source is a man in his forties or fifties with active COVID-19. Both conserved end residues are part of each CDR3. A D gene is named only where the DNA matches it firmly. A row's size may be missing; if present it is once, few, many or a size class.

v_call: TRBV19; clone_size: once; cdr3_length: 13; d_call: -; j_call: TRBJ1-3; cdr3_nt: TGTGCCAGCCCTGCGGGGTCTGGAAACACCATATATTTT; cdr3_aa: CASPAGSGNTIYF
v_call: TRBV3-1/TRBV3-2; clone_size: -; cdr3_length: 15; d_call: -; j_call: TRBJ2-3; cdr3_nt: TGTGCCAGCAGCCAAGATAGGGAGAGGGCAGATACGCAGTATTTT; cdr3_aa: CASSQDRERADTQYF
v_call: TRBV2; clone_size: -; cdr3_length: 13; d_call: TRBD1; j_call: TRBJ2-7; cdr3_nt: TGTGCCAGCAGGACCGACAGGGGTGGCGAGCAGTACTTC; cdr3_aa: CASRTDRGGEQYF
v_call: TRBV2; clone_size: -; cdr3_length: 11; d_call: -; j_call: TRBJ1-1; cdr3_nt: TGTGCCAGCAGTACAGAGTATGAAGCTTTCTTT; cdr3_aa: CASSTEYEAFF
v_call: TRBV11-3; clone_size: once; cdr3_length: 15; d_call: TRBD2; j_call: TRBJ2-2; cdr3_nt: TGTGCCAGCAGCCCGTCTAGCGGGACCACCGGGGAGCTGTTTTTT; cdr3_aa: CASSPSSGTTGELFF
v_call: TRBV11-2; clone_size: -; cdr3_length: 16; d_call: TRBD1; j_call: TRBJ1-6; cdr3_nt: TGTGCCAGCAGCACCCGGACAGGGGAGTGGAATTCACCCCTCCACTTT; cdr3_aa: CASSTRTGEWNSPLHF
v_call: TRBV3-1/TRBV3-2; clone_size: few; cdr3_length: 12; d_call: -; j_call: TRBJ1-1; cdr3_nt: TGTGCCAGCCAGGACAGCAGACAAGAAGCTTTCTTT; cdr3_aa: CASQDSRQEAFF
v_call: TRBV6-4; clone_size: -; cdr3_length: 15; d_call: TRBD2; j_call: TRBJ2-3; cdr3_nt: TGTGCCAGCAGTGGGACTAGCGGGGGCACAGATACGCAGTATTTT; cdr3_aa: CASSGTSGGTDTQYF
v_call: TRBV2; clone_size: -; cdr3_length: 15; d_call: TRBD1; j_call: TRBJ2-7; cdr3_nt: TGTGCCAGCAGTCCCCGACAGGGGTTGTCCTACGAGCAGTACTTC; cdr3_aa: CASSPRQGLSYEQYF
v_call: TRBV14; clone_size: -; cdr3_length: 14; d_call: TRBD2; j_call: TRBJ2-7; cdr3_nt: TGTGCCAGCAGCCAGGGACTAGCGACCAACGAGCAGTACTTC; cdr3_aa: CASSQGLATNEQYF
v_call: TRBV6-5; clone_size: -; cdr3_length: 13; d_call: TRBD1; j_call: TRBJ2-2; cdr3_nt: TGTGCCACCTGGACAGGGATGATATCGGAGCTGTTTTTT; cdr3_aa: CATWTGMISELFF
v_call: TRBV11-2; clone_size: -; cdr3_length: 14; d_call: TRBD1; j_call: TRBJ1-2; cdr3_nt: TGTGCCAGCAGCTTACGGGACAGCGGCTTTGGCTACACCTTC; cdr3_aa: CASSLRDSGFGYTF
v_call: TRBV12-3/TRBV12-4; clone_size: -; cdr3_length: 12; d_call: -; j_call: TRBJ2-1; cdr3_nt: TGTGCCAGCAGTTTAGTAATTCATGAGCAGTTCTTC; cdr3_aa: CASSLVIHEQFF
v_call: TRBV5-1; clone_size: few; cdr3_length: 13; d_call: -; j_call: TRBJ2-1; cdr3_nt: TGCGCCAGCAGCATACTAGCCTACAATGAGCAGTTCTTC; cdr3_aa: CASSILAYNEQFF
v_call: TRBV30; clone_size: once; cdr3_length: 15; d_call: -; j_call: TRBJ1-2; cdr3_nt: TGTGCCTGGAGTGCAACCGGGGGGGCGGTTGTAGGCTACACCTTC; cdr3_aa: CAWSATGGAVVGYTF
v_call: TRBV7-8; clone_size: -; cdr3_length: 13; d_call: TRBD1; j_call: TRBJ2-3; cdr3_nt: TGTGCCAGCAGCGTACAGGGGGCAGGTACGCAGTATTTT; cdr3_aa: CASSVQGAGTQYF
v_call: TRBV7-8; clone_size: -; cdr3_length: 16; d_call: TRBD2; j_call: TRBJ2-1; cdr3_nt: TGTGCCAGCAGTCCCGGGACTAGCGCTTCCTACAATGAGCAGTTCTTC; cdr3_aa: CASSPGTSASYNEQFF
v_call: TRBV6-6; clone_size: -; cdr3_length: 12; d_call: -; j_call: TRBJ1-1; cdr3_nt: TGTGCCAGCAGTCCCGCGGACACTGAAGCTTTCTTT; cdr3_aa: CASSPADTEAFF
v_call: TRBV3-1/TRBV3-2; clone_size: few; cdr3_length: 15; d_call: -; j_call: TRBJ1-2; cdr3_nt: TGTGCCAGCAGCCAGGGAGGGGTGACTAACTATGGCTACACCTTC; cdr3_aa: CASSQGGVTNYGYTF
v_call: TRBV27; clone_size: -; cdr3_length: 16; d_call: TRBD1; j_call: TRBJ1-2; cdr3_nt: TGTGCCAGCAGTTCAAGCAGACAGGGTGGTTTCGATGGCTACACCTTC; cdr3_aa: CASSSSRQGGFDGYTF
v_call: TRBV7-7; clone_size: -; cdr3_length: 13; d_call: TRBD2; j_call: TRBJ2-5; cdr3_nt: TGTGCTAGCAGCTCCGGGACTAGCGAGACCCAGTACTTC; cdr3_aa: CASSSGTSETQYF
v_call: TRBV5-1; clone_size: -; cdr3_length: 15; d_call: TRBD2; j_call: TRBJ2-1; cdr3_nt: TGCGCCAGCAGCTTGGGTCCGGGAGGGTCCAATGAGCAGTTCTTC; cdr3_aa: CASSLGPGGSNEQFF
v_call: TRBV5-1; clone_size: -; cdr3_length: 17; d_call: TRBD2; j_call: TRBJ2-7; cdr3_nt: TGCGCCAGCAGGCGACAAAGCTGGCGGGAGGGAAGTCCCGAGCAGTACTTC; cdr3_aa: CASRRQSWREGSPEQYF
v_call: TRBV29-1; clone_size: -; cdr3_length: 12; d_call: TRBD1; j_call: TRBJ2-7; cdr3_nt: TGCAGCGTTGAGGGGACAGGGCAAGAGCAGTACTTC; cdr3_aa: CSVEGTGQEQYF
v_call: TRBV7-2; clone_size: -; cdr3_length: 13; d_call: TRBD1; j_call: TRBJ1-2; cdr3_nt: TGTGCCAGCAGCTTGGGACAGGGAGATGGCTACACCTTC; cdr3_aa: CASSLGQGDGYTF
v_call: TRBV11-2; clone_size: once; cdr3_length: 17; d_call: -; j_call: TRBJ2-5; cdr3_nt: TGTGCCAGCAGCCCAGTGGTAGTTTGGACAGCAACTGAGACCCAGTACTTC; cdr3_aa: CASSPVVVWTATETQYF
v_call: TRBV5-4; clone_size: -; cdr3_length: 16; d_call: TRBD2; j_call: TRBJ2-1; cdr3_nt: TGTGCCAGCAGCTTGGAGCGGAGCGGGAGGGCGGGTGAGCAGTTCTTC; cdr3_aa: CASSLERSGRAGEQFF
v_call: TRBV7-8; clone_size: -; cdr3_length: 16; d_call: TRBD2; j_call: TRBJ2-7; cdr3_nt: TGTGCCAGCAGCTTAGCGGGAGGGCACCTCGTCTACGAGCAGTACTTC; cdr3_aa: CASSLAGGHLVYEQYF
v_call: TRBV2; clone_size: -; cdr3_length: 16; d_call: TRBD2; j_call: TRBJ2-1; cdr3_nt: TGTGCCAGCACCATGGTTGGCGGGAGTCAGTACAATGAGCAGTTCTTC; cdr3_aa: CASTMVGGSQYNEQFF
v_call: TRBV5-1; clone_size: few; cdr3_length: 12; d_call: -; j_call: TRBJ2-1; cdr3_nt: TGCGCCAGCACCCTGACAGAAGGTGAGCAGTTCTTC; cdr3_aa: CASTLTEGEQFF
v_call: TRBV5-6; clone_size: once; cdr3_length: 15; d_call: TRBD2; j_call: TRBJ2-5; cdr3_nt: TGTGCCAGCGGCGGGCGGTTAGCGGGCCAAGAGACCCAGTACTTC; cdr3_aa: CASGGRLAGQETQYF
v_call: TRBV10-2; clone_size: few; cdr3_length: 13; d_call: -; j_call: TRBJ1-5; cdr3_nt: TGCGCCAGCAGCCGGGATGACAATCAGCCCCAGCATTTT; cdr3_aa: CASSRDDNQPQHF
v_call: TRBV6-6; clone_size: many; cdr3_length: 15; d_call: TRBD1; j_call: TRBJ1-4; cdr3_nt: TGTGCCAGCAGAAGGGGGACAGGGACCCATGAAAAACTGTTTTTT; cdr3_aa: CASRRGTGTHEKLFF
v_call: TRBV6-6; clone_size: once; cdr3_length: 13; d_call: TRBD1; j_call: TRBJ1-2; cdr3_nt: TGTGCCAGCAGTTTAACAGGGGAGGAAGGCTACACCTTC; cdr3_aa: CASSLTGEEGYTF